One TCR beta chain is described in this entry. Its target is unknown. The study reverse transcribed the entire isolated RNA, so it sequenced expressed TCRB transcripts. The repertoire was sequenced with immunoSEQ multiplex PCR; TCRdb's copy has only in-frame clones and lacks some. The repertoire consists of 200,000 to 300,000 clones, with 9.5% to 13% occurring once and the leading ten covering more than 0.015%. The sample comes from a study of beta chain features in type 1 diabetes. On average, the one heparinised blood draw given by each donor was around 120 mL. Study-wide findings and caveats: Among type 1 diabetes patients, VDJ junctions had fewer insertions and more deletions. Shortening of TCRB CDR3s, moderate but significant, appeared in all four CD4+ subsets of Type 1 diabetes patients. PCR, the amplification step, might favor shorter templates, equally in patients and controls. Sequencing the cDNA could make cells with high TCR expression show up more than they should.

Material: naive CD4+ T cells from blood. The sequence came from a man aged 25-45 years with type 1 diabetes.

This CDR3 is CASRGALNTGELFF. Here the CDR3 DNA reads TGTGCCAGCAGGGGGGCCCTCAACACCGGGGAGCTGTTTTTT. V and J are TRBV2 and TRBJ2-2; D possibly corresponds to TRBD1 (6 bases). Germline CDR1 and CDR2: SNHLY and FYNNEI. This CDR3 contains 14 residues. V gave up 6 bases and J gave up 2 bases, with 10 bases separating them.